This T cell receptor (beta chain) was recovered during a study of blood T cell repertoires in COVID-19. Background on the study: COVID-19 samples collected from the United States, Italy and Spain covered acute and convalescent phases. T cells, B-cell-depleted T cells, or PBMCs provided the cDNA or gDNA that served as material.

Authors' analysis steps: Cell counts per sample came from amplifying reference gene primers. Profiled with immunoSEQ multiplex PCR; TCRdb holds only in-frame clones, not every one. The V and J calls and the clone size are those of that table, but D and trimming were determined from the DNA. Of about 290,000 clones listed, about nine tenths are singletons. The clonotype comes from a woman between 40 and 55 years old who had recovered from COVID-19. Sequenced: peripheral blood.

The CDR3 DNA reads TGTGCCAGCAGTCCCTCTCGAGGAAGCCCGACAGTAGAGCAGCCCCAGCATTTT. This encodes CASSPSRGSPTVEQPQHF. The rearrangement uses TRBV28 and TRBJ1-5; a possible D gene is TRBD1 (5 bases). V was pared by 5 bases and J by 7 bases, with 27 bases between. CDR3 length: 18 amino acids. Germline V gives CDR1 MDHEN, CDR2 SYDVKM.